Each of the 30 T cell receptor beta chains below was sequenced from the same sample in a study of T cells in pancreatic ductal adenocarcinoma (dated by TCRdb to the late 2010s). Pancreatic ductal adenocarcinoma patients who had undergone surgery without neoadjuvant therapy were selected. The library was made by the immunoSEQ multiplex PCR assay. Drawn from immuneACCESS, this table holds only the in-frame rearrangements with V and J called that TCRdb kept. Clones are partly lost; checked studies trace under half to an unresolved V gene and leave the rest unexplained. The sample table lists 30,000 or so clones, 90% to 95% of them with a count of one. Of the sample, roughly 2.2% is held by the ten largest clones. Sequenced material: PBMCs. The source is a human donor with pancreatic ductal adenocarcinoma.

The chain combines TRBV13 with TRBJ2-5; perhaps TRBD2 as D (5 bases). Looked up from germline, CDR1 is PRHDT and CDR2 is FYEKMQ (reference sequence). Trimming removed 0 bases at V and 2 bases at J, with 13 bases between. The CDR3 is 16 residues long. The CDR3 spells CASSLGLRSGQETQYF. The CDR3 nucleotides read TGTGCCAGCAGCTTAGGCCTCAGAAGCGGACAAGAGACCCAGTACTTC.

V and J are TRBV2 and TRBJ2-7; no definite D call. The CDR3 is 13 amino acids. Deletions cut 5 bases from V and 3 bases from J, with 11 bases between. Per germline, CDR1 SNHLY and CDR2 FYNNEI. CDR3 sequence (DNA): TGTGCCAGCAGTCCCGGTCCGAACTACGAGCAGTACTTC. Amino acids: CASSPGPNYEQYF.

The rearrangement joins TRBV5-5 to TRBJ2-2; TRBD2 is a possible D gene (8 bases). CDR1 SGHKS and CDR2 YYEKEE come from the germline V gene (reference sequence). V lost 4 bases and J lost 5, with 15 bases in between. CDR3 length: 15 amino acids. Written as DNA, the CDR3 is TGTGCCAGCAGCCGGGAGGGGGCAGGAACCGGGGAGCTGTTTTTT. It is translated as CASSREGAGTGELFF.

The chain carries TRBV11-2 and TRBJ2-1; D is perhaps TRBD1 or TRBD2 (5 bases each). V shed 1 base and J shed 2 bases, with 21 bases lying between them. Germline CDR1 SGHAT, CDR2 FQNNGV. CDR3 length: 19 amino acids. CDR3 in amino acids: CASSLGMARSWGTYNEQFF. The DNA of the CDR3 is TGTGCCAGCAGCTTAGGTATGGCTAGGAGTTGGGGGACCTACAATGAGCAGTTCTTC.

The gene calls are TRBV6-5 and TRBJ1-4; 9 nucleotides agree with TRBD1. The V gene's germline CDR1 is MNHEY and CDR2 SVGAGI. The CDR3 runs to 15 residues. After removal of 2 bases from V and 7 bases from J, the junction contained 5 bases not matched to a gene. DNA for the CDR3: TGTGCCAGCAGTTACGGGACAGGGAAAGGTGAAAAACTGTTTTTT. Protein sequence: CASSYGTGKGEKLFF.

This clone has just one count. In nucleotides, the CDR3 is TGCGCCAGCAGCCAAGATGCCCCTTATGGCTACACCTTC. This sequence encodes CASSQDAPYGYTF. The chain carries TRBV4-1 and TRBJ1-2; no firm D call. The CDR3 consists of 13 residues. V lost 0 bases and J lost 5, with 7 bases in between. Germline CDR1 reads MGHRA; CDR2 reads YSYEKL.

The chain has TRBV7-9 and TRBJ1-1, with a weak D call TRBD1 (5 bases). The length of the CDR3 is 14 residues. Germline V gives CDR1 SEHNR, CDR2 FQNEAQ (reference sequence). Trimming stripped 4 bases from V and 6 bases from J, with 15 bases between. The CDR3 loop reads CASSSWGERAEAFF. CDR3 in DNA: TGTGCCAGCAGCTCGTGGGGGGAGAGGGCTGAAGCTTTCTTT.

J is TRBJ2-2 and V is TRBV11-2; D possibly corresponds to TRBD1 (5 bases). Germline CDR1 SGHAT, CDR2 FQNNGV. Deletions cut 6 bases from V and 4 bases from J, with 9 bases between. The CDR3 contains 13 residues. CDR3 region: CASSSDTTGELFF. The CDR3, as DNA: TGTGCCAGCAGTTCGGACACCACCGGGGAGCTGTTTTTT. Variable domain in full (rest from reference TRBV11-2 and TRBJ2-2): EAGVAQSPRYKIIEKRQSVAFWCNPISGHATLYWYQQILGQGPKLLIQFQNNGVVDDSQLPKDRFSAERLKGVDSTLKIQPAKLEDSAVYLCASSSDTTGELFFGEGSRLTVL.

This clone was seen a single time. V gene TRBV6-1 combines with J gene TRBJ2-2, with 7 bases aligning to TRBD1. V was clipped by 4 bases and J by 1 base; unmatched bases: 6. Germline V gene data show CDR1 as MNHNS and CDR2 as SASEGT. The CDR3 extends over 16 amino acids. The CDR3 region is CASSVEGQLNTGELFF. In DNA, the CDR3 is TGTGCCAGCAGTGTTGAGGGACAGCTGAACACCGGGGAGCTGTTTTTT.

The rearrangement links TRBV29-1 to TRBJ2-1; a weak D match, TRBD1 (6 bases). Germline loops: CDR1 SQVTM, CDR2 ANQGSEA. The length of the CDR3 is 14 residues. V lost 4 bases, J lost 0 bases, and 10 bases lay in between. The CDR3 nucleotides are TGCAGCGTTGCCCAGGGGATCTCCTACAATGAGCAGTTCTTC. Its translation is CSVAQGISYNEQFF.

The chain employs TRBV27 and TRBJ2-5; tentatively, D is TRBD2 (6 bases). There are 15 residues in the CDR3. Trimming shortened V by 9 bases and J by 5 bases, and 22 bases separated the two germline ends. Germline CDR1 reads MNHEY; CDR2 reads SMNVEV (reference sequence). CDR3 sequence: CARSIRWEAGETQYF. Here the CDR3 DNA reads TGTGCCAGGTCAATTAGGTGGGAGGCGGGGGAGACCCAGTACTTC.

In DNA, the CDR3 is TGTGCCAGCAGTTTATCCGGGACACAGAACACTGAAGCTTTCTTT. Encoded protein: CASSLSGTQNTEAFF. The chain combines TRBV28 with TRBJ1-1; D possibly corresponds to TRBD1 (6 bases). Looked up from germline, CDR1 is MDHEN and CDR2 is SYDVKM. The CDR3 totals 15 residues. Trimming removed 1 base from V and 1 base from J, with 10 bases in between.

The V gene is TRBV5-1, the J gene TRBJ2-2; 10 bases agree with TRBD1. V lost 4 bases to trimming and J lost 6 bases; unmatched junction nucleotides: 6. In germline, CDR1 is SGHRS, CDR2 YFSETQ. There are 15 residues in the CDR3. CDR3 residues: CASSPGTGEAGELFF. CDR3 in DNA: TGCGCCAGCAGCCCCGGGACAGGGGAGGCCGGGGAGCTGTTTTTT.

The V and J genes are TRBV18 and TRBJ1-4; no firm D call. V lost 3 bases and J lost 8, with 13 bases in between. This CDR3 is 14 amino acids long. The germline gives CDR1 KGHSH, CDR2 LQKENI. CDR3 sequence: CASSPSSSGEKLFF. The CDR3 bases are TGTGCCAGCTCACCCAGTTCCTCTGGGGAAAAACTGTTTTTT.

The chain employs TRBV29-1 and TRBJ1-2; D unclear. Per germline, CDR1 SQVTM and CDR2 ANQGSEA. The V end was cut by 2 bases, the J end by 5 bases, with 3 bases between. This CDR3 is 10 amino acids long. DNA for the CDR3: TGCAGCGTTGAATTTTATGGCTACACCTTC. It translates to CSVEFYGYTF.

The chain recombines TRBV5-1 with TRBJ2-3; perhaps TRBD2 as D (6 bases). In germline, CDR1 is SGHRS, CDR2 YFSETQ. This CDR3 comprises 15 residues. V lost 4 bases and J lost 3, with 15 bases in between. In DNA, the CDR3 is TGCGCCAGCAGCGACGTGACGGGAGTAACAGATACGCAGTATTTT. Translation gives CASSDVTGVTDTQYF.

The J gene is TRBJ2-5, the V gene TRBV29-1; tentative D call: TRBD1 (5 bases). The germline V and J ends were trimmed by 4 bases and 0 bases, with 9 bases remaining between them. CDR1 SQVTM and CDR2 ANQGSEA come from the germline V gene. The CDR3 contains 13 residues. For the CDR3, the DNA is TGCAGCGTTGTTCCAGGGTACCAAGAGACCCAGTACTTC. Translated, it gives CSVVPGYQETQYF.

This clone has a single count. The V call is TRBV7-8, the J call TRBJ2-6; D remains ambiguous. The germline CDR1 and CDR2 sequences are SGHVS and FQNEAQ. V was pared by 1 base and J by 7 bases, with 8 bases between. The CDR3 has 14 amino acids. CDR3 residues: CASSLVVSANVLTF. CDR3 DNA sequence: TGTGCCAGCAGCTTAGTCGTTAGTGCCAACGTCCTGACTTTC.

A note on this clone: The conserved closing phenylalanine or tryptophan is absent in this CDR3, likely reflecting a read error. It is unclear where the CDR3 begins or ends on the DNA, so no DNA is shown, and the CDR3 is as TCRdb lists it. V is TRBV10-3 and J is TRBJ2-7; the table's D call of TRBD1 was not tested on the DNA. Germline CDR1 is ENHRY and CDR2 is SYGVKD. The CDR3 is 8 amino acids in total, end residues counted. The CDR3 sequence is CAISELQE.

In nucleotides, the CDR3 is TGTGCCAGCAGCAACAGGACTCCTACCGCCTACGAGCAGTACTTC. Encoded protein: CASSNRTPTAYEQYF. The chain couples TRBV11-2 to TRBJ2-7, with D possibly called TRBD1 or TRBD2 (5 bases each). Per germline, CDR1 SGHAT and CDR2 FQNNGV. The CDR3 is 15 amino acids. Trimming took 5 bases from V and 2 from J, leaving 16 bases between them.

The rearrangement links TRBV9 to TRBJ1-3; D gene ambiguous. This CDR3 has 16 residues. Between the trimmed V and J ends, which lost 3 bases and 3 bases, there was a span of 16 bases. The germline V gene encodes CDR1 SGDLS and CDR2 YYNGEE. CDR3 amino acids: CASSELDVRSGNTIYF. CDR3 nucleotides: TGTGCCAGCAGCGAGCTGGACGTTAGGAGTGGAAACACCATATATTTT. Full variable domain (rest looked up from reference TRBV9 and TRBJ1-3): DSGVTQTPKHLITATGQRVTLRCSPRSGDLSVYWYQQSLDQGLQFLIQYYNGEERAKGNILERFSAQQFPDLHSELNLSSLELGDSALYFCASSELDVRSGNTIYFGEGSWLTVV.

About this clone itself: Germline and junction disagree at one end, which may indicate a read error. V gene TRBV7-7 combines with J gene TRBJ2-7, with 9 bases aligning to TRBD1. The germline V gene encodes CDR1 SSHAT and CDR2 FNYEAQ (reference sequence). This CDR3 comprises 14 residues. CDR3 in amino acids: CASSQDRGSYEQYF. The CDR3 region has the DNA TGTGCTAGCAGCCAGGACAGGGGTTCCTACGAGCAGTACTTC.

The chain uses TRBV5-1 and TRBJ2-1; 11 bases map to TRBD2. Per germline, CDR1 SGHRS and CDR2 YFSETQ. The junction had 5 bases not matched to a gene; V was cut back by 4 bases and J by 2 bases. The CDR3 length is 16 residues. CDR3 protein: CASSRRLAGTYNEQFF. CDR3 DNA: TGCGCCAGCAGCCGTAGACTAGCGGGAACCTACAATGAGCAGTTCTTC.

This rearrangement joins TRBV7-3 to TRBJ2-3, with D maybe TRBD2 (7 bases). The CDR3 is made up of 16 amino acids. CDR1 SGHTA and CDR2 FQGTGA come from the germline V gene. The V end lost 5 bases, the J end lost 0 bases, and 15 bases lay between the germline ends. The CDR3 here is CASSLGGAGSTDTQYF. For the CDR3, the DNA is TGTGCCAGCAGCCTAGGGGGGGCAGGTAGCACAGATACGCAGTATTTT.

This clone was recorded only once. The chain carries TRBV2 and TRBJ2-3, with 15 bases identical to TRBD2. This CDR3 has 19 residues. Trimming removed 8 bases from V and 3 bases from J; junction bases left unmatched: 15. Germline V gene data show CDR1 as SNHLY and CDR2 as FYNNEI. CDR3 amino acids: CASFSTGLAGGSVTDTQYF. As DNA, the CDR3 is TGTGCCAGCTTTTCGACTGGACTAGCGGGAGGGTCGGTGACAGATACGCAGTATTTT.

The J gene is TRBJ2-7, the V gene TRBV11-3; D may be TRBD2 (5 bases). With 0 bases removed from V and 2 bases from J, the gap between germline ends came to 20 bases. CDR3 length: 18 amino acids. Germline CDR1 SGHNT, CDR2 YENEEA. CDR3 loop: CASSLEPPPREVTYEQYF. The CDR3 nucleotides read TGTGCCAGCAGCTTAGAGCCTCCCCCACGGGAAGTCACCTACGAGCAGTACTTC. Complete variable domain (other parts from reference TRBV11-3 and TRBJ2-7): EAGVVQSPRYKIIEKKQPVAFWCNPISGHNTLYWYLQNLGQGPELLIRYENEEAVDDSQLPKDRFSAERLKGVDSTLKIQPAELGDSAVYLCASSLEPPPREVTYEQYFGPGTRLTVT.

V and J are TRBV5-4 and TRBJ1-1; D unresolved. This CDR3 comprises 14 residues. V lost 4 bases and J lost 5, with 15 bases in between. The V gene's germline CDR1 is SGHNT and CDR2 YYREEE (reference sequence). The CDR3 is CASSRTGRKTEAFF. CDR3 DNA sequence: TGTGCCAGCAGCCGAACGGGCCGGAAGACTGAAGCTTTCTTT.

The V and J genes are TRBV18 and TRBJ1-1, with D possibly matching TRBD1 (5 bases). Germline V gene data show CDR1 as KGHSH and CDR2 as LQKENI. V was clipped by 5 bases and J by 8 bases, with 18 bases between them. The CDR3 sequence is 14 residues long. The CDR3 loop is CASSGPPHGGEAFF. The CDR3 DNA sequence: TGTGCCAGCTCAGGCCCCCCCCACGGGGGGGAAGCTTTCTTT.

The chain combines TRBV6-5 with TRBJ2-7; TRBD1 aligns across 8 bases. The CDR3 contains 14 residues. Germline values: CDR1 MNHEY, CDR2 SVGAGI. V lost 6 bases, J lost 2 bases, and 6 bases stayed unmatched. CDR3 sequence: CASRVPGQAYEQYF. For the CDR3, the DNA is TGTGCCAGCAGGGTACCGGGACAGGCCTACGAGCAGTACTTC.

The chain carries TRBV20-1 and TRBJ1-2; D remains unclear. There are 11 residues in the CDR3. The germline V gene has CDR1 DFQATT and CDR2 SNEGSKA (reference sequence). V was pared by 4 bases and J by 8 bases, with 11 bases between. CDR3 bases: TGCAGTGCTAACGAGGGCCAAGGCTACACCTTC. Translated, it gives CSANEGQGYTF.